One and the same sample provided the 30 T cell receptor beta chains below, sequenced in a study of control samples from healthy donors and cancer patients. Here immunoSEQ multiplex PCR was the method, and the copy in TCRdb shows in-frame clones only, minus some. The table has 65,000 to 100,000 clones, roughly 89% seen once. Specimen: blood. All receptors derive from a man aged 45-60 years in good health.

The rearrangement joins TRBV7-2 to TRBJ1-5; tentatively, D is TRBD1 (5 bases). Per the germline V gene, CDR1 is SGHTA and CDR2 is FQGNSA. The CDR3 runs 15 residues. The V and J ends lost 5 bases and 0 bases respectively, with 11 bases between them. CDR3 in DNA: TGTGCCAGCAGCCAAAGGGGAGCTAGCAATCAGCCCCAGCATTTT. Translation gives CASSQRGASNQPQHF.

This clone was counted only a few times. The chain links TRBV18 to TRBJ2-7, with D possibly matching TRBD1 (5 bases). The CDR3 has 14 residues. The germline V gene has CDR1 KGHSH and CDR2 LQKENI. V was shortened by 3 bases and J by 6 bases, with 15 bases between the two germline ends. The CDR3 is CASSPNRRDSEQYF. The CDR3 coding sequence is TGTGCCAGCTCACCCAATCGCAGGGATTCCGAGCAGTACTTC.

This sequence joins TRBV2 and TRBJ1-1; 8 bases align to TRBD1. The CDR3 loop spans 16 amino acids. From germline, CDR1 is SNHLY and CDR2 FYNNEI. V lost 7 bases to trimming and J lost 4 bases; unmatched junction nucleotides: 14. The CDR3 is CASMTDRALGTTEAFF. The CDR3 DNA follows: TGTGCCAGCATGACGGACAGGGCACTGGGAACCACTGAAGCTTTCTTT.

This chain joins TRBV5-1 and TRBJ1-6; the match to TRBD1 covers 7 bases. The junction had 5 bases not matched to a gene; V was cut back by 1 base and J by 7 bases. This CDR3 region has 15 residues. CDR1 and CDR2 from the germline V gene are SGHRS and YFSETQ. CDR3 in DNA: TGCGCCAGCAGCTTGAGACAGGGTGGGAATTCACCCCTCCACTTT. Its protein is CASSLRQGGNSPLHF.

The genes are TRBV19 and TRBJ2-5; TRBD2 aligns across 7 bases. The CDR3 runs 14 residues. Trimming at V came to 4 bases and at J to 1 base, leaving 3 bases not matched to a gene. Germline lookup yields CDR1 LNHDA and CDR2 SQIVND (reference sequence). The CDR3, as DNA: TGTGCCAGTAGTAGAAGCGGGGCCCAAGAGACCCAGTACTTC. It translates to CASSRSGAQETQYF. Variable domain in full (rest from reference TRBV19 and TRBJ2-5): DGGITQSPKYLFRKEGQNVTLSCEQNLNHDAMYWYRQDPGQGLRLIYYSQIVNDFQKGDIAEGYSVSREKKESFPLTVTSAQKNPTAFYLCASSRSGAQETQYFGPGTRLLVL.

The chain employs TRBV18 and TRBJ2-5; tentative D call: TRBD1 (6 bases). V was clipped by 4 bases and J by 1 base, with 7 bases between them. The CDR3 sequence is 13 residues long. Germline CDR1 is KGHSH and CDR2 is LQKENI. The CDR3 loop is CASSRTAQETQYF. As DNA, the CDR3 is TGTGCCAGCTCACGGACAGCCCAAGAGACCCAGTACTTC.

The chain links TRBV29-1 to TRBJ1-2; unclear D gene. The CDR3 spans 9 residues. V shed 1 base and J shed 7 bases, with 1 base lying between them. The germline CDR1 and CDR2 sequences are SQVTM and ANQGSEA. CDR3 sequence: CSVEGGYTF. CDR3 sequence (DNA): TGCAGCGTTGAAGGTGGCTACACCTTC. The whole variable domain, remainder taken from reference TRBV29-1 and TRBJ1-2, is SAVISQKPSRDICQRGTSLTIQCQVDSQVTMMFWYRQQPGQSLTLIATANQGSEATYESGFVIDKFPISRPNLTFSTLTVSNMSPEDSSIYLCSVEGGYTFGSGTRLTVV.

The chain combines TRBV9 with TRBJ1-1; D ambiguous. V lost 2 bases and J lost 1, with 9 bases in between. The CDR3 loop spans 14 amino acids. Germline CDR1 reads SGDLS; CDR2 reads YYNGEE. Written as DNA, the CDR3 is TGTGCCAGCAGCGTTCCAGGACCGAACACTGAAGCTTTCTTT. Protein sequence: CASSVPGPNTEAFF.

This chain links TRBV7-7 with TRBJ1-5, with TRBD1 identical over 9 bases. The germline CDR1 and CDR2 sequences are SSHAT and FNYEAQ (reference sequence). The ends lost 5 bases at V and 3 bases at J; junction bases unmatched: 17. The CDR3 covers 19 residues. CDR3 sequence (DNA): TGTGCCAGCAGCCCAGGGACAGGGAAGGGGCTAGGGCTCAATCAGCCCCAGCATTTT. Amino acid sequence: CASSPGTGKGLGLNQPQHF.

V gene TRBV25-1 combines with J gene TRBJ1-6; D is ambiguous. CDR3 length equals 15 residues. Germline V gene sequence: CDR1 MGHDK, CDR2 SYGVNS. The V end lost 3 bases, the J end lost 6 bases, and 12 bases lay between the germline ends. CDR3 amino acids: CASSDTRKPNSPLHF. The CDR3 nucleotides are TGTGCCAGCAGTGATACCAGGAAACCTAATTCACCCCTCCACTTT. Filled out from reference TRBV25-1 and TRBJ1-6, the complete variable domain reads EADIYQTPRYLVIGTGKKITLECSQTMGHDKMYWYQQDPGMELHLIHYSYGVNSTEKGDLSSESTVSRIRTEHFPLTLESARPSHTSQYLCASSDTRKPNSPLHFGNGTRLTVT.

The chain recombines TRBV21-1 with TRBJ1-5. TRBV21-1 counts as a pseudogene. The CDR3 runs 14 residues. The CDR3 region has the DNA TGTGCCAGCAGCAGAGAAGGAGGCAATCAGCCCCAGCATTTT. Translated, it gives CASSREGGNQPQHF.

The chain uses TRBV5-4 and TRBJ1-2; the D is unclear. In germline, CDR1 is SGHNT, CDR2 YYREEE (reference sequence). The V end lost 0 bases, the J end lost 8 bases, and 17 bases lay between the germline ends. The CDR3 spans 15 residues. CDR3 loop: CASSLVGGMGYGYTF. DNA of the CDR3: TGTGCCAGCAGCTTGGTGGGAGGGATGGGGTACGGCTACACCTTC.

V usage is TRBV24-1 and J usage is TRBJ2-2, with no clear D. From germline, CDR1 is KGHDR and CDR2 SFDVKD. The CDR3 has 16 residues. Trimming removed 1 base at V and 1 base at J, with 9 bases between. The CDR3 loop is CATSDFQTLNTGELFF. The CDR3 nucleotides are TGTGCCACCAGTGATTTCCAGACATTGAACACCGGGGAGCTGTTTTTT.

The V and J genes are TRBV2 and TRBJ2-7, with a tentative D call TRBD1 (5 bases). CDR1 and CDR2 from the germline V gene are SNHLY and FYNNEI. CDR3 length: 12 amino acids. The V and J ends lost 6 bases and 6 bases respectively, with 12 bases between them. CDR3 protein: CASREQVSEQYF. In DNA, the CDR3 is TGTGCCAGCAGGGAACAGGTTAGCGAGCAGTACTTC.

The V and J genes are TRBV6-2 or TRBV6-3 and TRBJ2-5, with no clear D. Germline CDR1 reads MNHEY; CDR2 reads SVGEGT. The CDR3 runs to 11 residues. Trimming took off 5 bases at V and 5 bases at J, with 6 bases between the two ends. The CDR3 sequence: CASSVGETQYF. The CDR3 DNA reads TGTGCCAGCAGTGTGGGCGAGACCCAGTACTTC.

The rearrangement links TRBV29-1 to TRBJ2-2; 8 nucleotides match TRBD1. V trimming: 4 bases; J trimming: 6 bases; junction bases outside the gene matches: 4. This CDR3 comprises 13 residues. Germline lookup yields CDR1 SQVTM and CDR2 ANQGSEA. CDR3 sequence reads: CSVVGQAPGELFF. CDR3 DNA sequence: TGCAGCGTTGTGGGACAGGCCCCCGGGGAGCTGTTTTTT.

The V gene is TRBV4-1, the J gene TRBJ1-1; 10 bases are shared with TRBD1. V was pared by 1 base and J by 3 bases, with 5 bases of the junction left unmatched. Germline CDR1 reads MGHRA; CDR2 reads YSYEKL. The CDR3 sequence is 16 residues long. The DNA of the CDR3 is TGCGCCAGCAGCCAAGGGCGAGACAGGGGGCACACTGAAGCTTTCTTT. The encoded protein is CASSQGRDRGHTEAFF.

This rearrangement joins TRBV6-1 to TRBJ1-5; the D gene is possibly TRBD1 (5 bases). From germline, CDR1 is MNHNS and CDR2 SASEGT. This CDR3 comprises 12 residues. Trimming shortened V by 2 bases and J by 7 bases, and 6 bases separated the two germline ends. CDR3 residues: CASSERGQPQHF. DNA of the CDR3: TGTGCCAGCAGTGAAAGGGGACAGCCCCAGCATTTT.

This rearrangement joins TRBV18 to TRBJ1-1; D not certain. This CDR3 region has 13 residues. V was cut by 6 bases and J by 8 bases, with 16 bases left in between. The V gene's germline CDR1 is KGHSH and CDR2 LQKENI. CDR3 sequence reads: CASSSDLPDEAFF. DNA of the CDR3: TGTGCCAGCTCGTCGGATTTGCCTGACGAAGCTTTCTTT.

The chain links TRBV7-6 to TRBJ2-7; TRBD2 might be the D (5 bases). V lost 5 bases, J lost 3 bases, and 11 bases lay in between. Germline V gives CDR1 SGHVS, CDR2 FNYEAQ. There are 13 residues in the CDR3. The CDR3 spells CASSQREGYEQYF. CDR3 DNA sequence: TGTGCCAGCAGCCAGCGTGAGGGCTACGAGCAGTACTTC. Looking up the rest from reference TRBV7-6 and TRBJ2-7 gives the full variable domain: GAGVSQSPRYKVTKRGQDVALRCDPISGHVSLYWYRQALGQGPEFLTYFNYEAQQDKSGLPNDRFSAERPEGSISTLTIQRTEQRDSAMYRCASSQREGYEQYFGPGTRLTVT.

V and J are TRBV29-1 and TRBJ2-3; 11 nucleotides line up with TRBD2. Trimming removed 4 bases from V and 4 bases from J; junction bases left unmatched: 16. Germline values: CDR1 SQVTM, CDR2 ANQGSEA. The CDR3 sequence is 18 residues long. CDR3 nucleotides: TGCAGCGTTGTGTATAGCGGGGGGGCCCACGAGAGGTCAGATACGCAGTATTTT. Protein product: CSVVYSGGAHERSDTQYF.

The chain links TRBV12-3 or TRBV12-4 to TRBJ1-4; D gene unclear. Trimming shortened V by 3 bases and J by 8 bases, and 7 bases separated the two germline ends. The CDR3 loop spans 12 amino acids. CDR3 nucleotide sequence: TGTGCCAGCAGTTTGGAGACAGAAAAACTGTTTTTT. Amino acid sequence: CASSLETEKLFF.

This sequence joins TRBV3-1 (or the pseudogene TRBV3-2) and TRBJ1-5; D call uncertain. Germline V lookup: CDR1 LGHDT, CDR2 YNNKEL (reference sequence). This CDR3 has 16 amino acids. Trimming cost V 0 bases and J 3 bases, with 12 bases left between them. For the CDR3, the DNA is TGTGCCAGCAGCCAAGATCGTCCCCAGCCCAATCAGCCCCAGCATTTT. Amino acids: CASSQDRPQPNQPQHF.

This clone was found once. The chain carries TRBV18 and TRBJ2-5; no definite D call. The V and J ends lost 0 bases and 3 bases respectively, with 2 bases between them. CDR1 KGHSH and CDR2 LQKENI come from the germline V gene. The CDR3 runs to 12 residues. The CDR3 here is CASSPPEETQYF. The CDR3 bases are TGTGCCAGCTCACCACCGGAAGAGACCCAGTACTTC.

The gene calls are TRBV7-8 and TRBJ1-5; 8 positions agree with TRBD1. The J segment lost 1 base and the V segment lost 2 bases, leaving 10 bases of the junction unmatched. CDR1 and CDR2 from the germline V gene are SGHVS and FQNEAQ. CDR3 length: 18 amino acids. CDR3 protein: CASSLMAGGLPSNQPQHF. Here the CDR3 DNA reads TGTGCCAGCAGCTTAATGGCAGGGGGCCTGCCCAGCAATCAGCCCCAGCATTTT.

The rearrangement joins TRBV2 to TRBJ1-3; D not certain. The CDR3 runs to 18 residues. V lost 0 bases, J lost 1 base, and 16 bases lay in between. Germline CDR1 SNHLY, CDR2 FYNNEI. The CDR3 region is CASSEALHGVYSGNTIYF. Here the CDR3 DNA reads TGTGCCAGCAGTGAAGCGCTTCATGGAGTATATTCTGGAAACACCATATATTTT.

The genes are TRBV19 and TRBJ1-4; tentatively, D is TRBD1 (5 bases). The CDR3 extends over 15 amino acids. Germline lookup yields CDR1 LNHDA and CDR2 SQIVND (reference sequence). V shed 5 bases and J shed 2 bases, with 12 bases lying between them. The CDR3, as DNA: TGTGCCAGTAGTTCCAAGGGGACCACTAATGAAAAACTGTTTTTT. Translating gives CASSSKGTTNEKLFF.

The chain combines TRBV25-1 with TRBJ2-5; 13 bases are a match to TRBD2. V gave up 3 bases and J gave up 10 bases; unmatched junction bases: 5. This CDR3 contains 14 residues. Germline CDR1 and CDR2: MGHDK and SYGVNS. The CDR3 region is CASSDSGTSGDQYF. The CDR3 nucleotides read TGTGCCAGCAGTGACAGCGGGACTAGCGGGGACCAGTACTTC. Drawing the rest from reference TRBV25-1 and TRBJ2-5, the complete variable domain is EADIYQTPRYLVIGTGKKITLECSQTMGHDKMYWYQQDPGMELHLIHYSYGVNSTEKGDLSSESTVSRIRTEHFPLTLESARPSHTSQYLCASSDSGTSGDQYFGPGTRLLVL.

In this sample, this clone turned up once. The genes are TRBV19 and TRBJ2-3, with 8 bases fitting TRBD2. With 8 bases clipped from V and 2 bases from J, the junction kept 6 bases outside the gene matches. This CDR3 is built from 14 residues. Germline V gives CDR1 LNHDA, CDR2 SQIVND (reference sequence). The CDR3 nucleotides read TGTGCCAGTCGGCGGGGGGCCCTCACAGATACGCAGTATTTT. This sequence encodes CASRRGALTDTQYF.

V and J are TRBV7-9 and TRBJ1-2, with D possibly matching TRBD1 (6 bases). The CDR3 runs 14 residues. Germline CDR1 and CDR2: SEHNR and FQNEAQ (reference sequence). Trimming cost V 5 bases and J 5 bases, with 15 bases left between them. CDR3: CASSQGHIGYGYTF. The CDR3, as DNA: TGTGCCAGCAGCCAGGGACACATAGGGTATGGCTACACCTTC.